The 32 T cell receptor beta chains given below trace back to one sample, sequenced in a study of blood T cell repertoires in COVID-19. Assay used: immunoSEQ multiplex PCR; TCRdb lists only in-frame clones, some missing. The data contain fewer than 250,000 clones, 85% of them singletons. Sequencing input: peripheral blood. Source of these receptors: a man aged 40-55 years with acute or convalescent COVID-19.

The J gene is TRBJ1-2, the V gene TRBV5-5; the match to TRBD1 covers 7 bases. V lost 0 bases and J lost 8; bases outside the gene matches: 4. This CDR3 is built from 13 residues. Germline V CDR1 and CDR2: SGHKS, YYEKEE (reference sequence). CDR3 sequence: CASSLDDRDGYTF. DNA of the CDR3: TGTGCCAGCAGCTTGGATGACAGGGACGGCTACACCTTC.

This sequence joins TRBV6-5 and TRBJ1-3; no definite D call. CDR3 length: 13 amino acids. Trimming removed 6 bases from V and 5 bases from J, with 11 bases in between. Per germline, CDR1 MNHEY and CDR2 SVGAGI. The CDR3 spells CASRSGERNTIYF. CDR3 DNA sequence: TGTGCCAGCAGGTCCGGGGAGAGAAACACCATATATTTT.

This chain links TRBV29-1 with TRBJ2-5, with D possibly being TRBD1 (5 bases). CDR1 and CDR2 from the germline V gene are SQVTM and ANQGSEA. V was pared by 4 bases and J by 5 bases, with 14 bases between. This CDR3 is 13 amino acids long. The CDR3 DNA reads as TGCAGCGTTGTCATTACAGGTATCGAGACCCAGTACTTC. Its protein is CSVVITGIETQYF.

The CDR3 DNA follows: TGTGCCAGCGGACAGGGCGGGAACACTGAAGCTTTCTTT. Translation gives CASGQGGNTEAFF. The chain links TRBV9 to TRBJ1-1; TRBD1 aligns across 8 bases. CDR1 is SGDLS and CDR2 is YYNGEE in the germline V gene. This CDR3 has 13 residues. V shed 7 bases, J shed 1 base, and the junction held 3 bases outside the gene matches. The variable domain in full, with the rest retrieved from reference TRBV9 and TRBJ1-1, is DSGVTQTPKHLITATGQRVTLRCSPRSGDLSVYWYQQSLDQGLQFLIQYYNGEERAKGNILERFSAQQFPDLHSELNLSSLELGDSALYFCASGQGGNTEAFFGQGTRLTVV.

The V call is TRBV12-3 or TRBV12-4, the J call TRBJ1-1, with D possibly TRBD1 on 5 matching bases. Trimming took 5 bases from V and 1 from J, leaving 8 bases between them. The CDR3 is 13 amino acids. This CDR3 reads CASSRQGNTEAFF. CDR3 coding DNA: TGTGCCAGCAGTCGTCAGGGGAACACTGAAGCTTTCTTT.

The V and J genes are TRBV5-1 and TRBJ2-7, with 12 bases matching TRBD1. The germline V gene has CDR1 SGHRS and CDR2 YFSETQ. There are 16 residues in the CDR3. The J segment lost 3 bases and the V segment lost 2 bases, leaving 6 bases of the junction unmatched. In nucleotides, the CDR3 is TGCGCCAGCAGCTTAACCGGGACAGGGGGCAACTACGAGCAGTACTTC. As protein: CASSLTGTGGNYEQYF.

The chain recombines TRBV28 with TRBJ1-1, with D possibly being TRBD1 (6 bases). Germline CDR1 reads MDHEN; CDR2 reads SYDVKM. Trimming stripped 6 bases from V and 0 bases from J, with 23 bases between. CDR3 length equals 18 residues. The chain's CDR3 is CASRHSTGSLFMNTEAFF. CDR3 nucleotides: TGTGCCAGCAGGCATTCGACAGGATCCCTTTTTATGAACACTGAAGCTTTCTTT.

V and J are TRBV7-8 and TRBJ1-1; possible D gene TRBD1, 6 bases. V lost 4 bases to trimming and J lost 4 bases, with 19 bases between them. The germline V gene has CDR1 SGHVS and CDR2 FQNEAQ. CDR3 size: 16 residues. DNA of the CDR3: TGTGCCAGCAGCTCCCCGAACAGGGCAAGTGGCACTGAAGCTTTCTTT. This sequence encodes CASSSPNRASGTEAFF. Variable domain in full (rest from reference TRBV7-8 and TRBJ1-1): GAGVSQSPRYKVAKRGQDVALRCDPISGHVSLFWYQQALGQGPEFLTYFQNEAQLDKSGLPSDRFFAERPEGSVSTLKIQRTQQEDSAVYLCASSSPNRASGTEAFFGQGTRLTVV.

The chain combines TRBV28 with TRBJ2-1; D might be TRBD1 (6 bases). The ends were cut back, 6 bases at V and 5 bases at J, with 11 bases in the middle. This CDR3 contains 13 residues. Germline assignment: CDR1 MDHEN and CDR2 SYDVKM. For the CDR3, the DNA is TGTGCCAGCAGCCCAGGGGTGGACAATGAGCAGTTCTTC. It translates to CASSPGVDNEQFF. Together with reference TRBV28 and TRBJ2-1, the CDR3 gives the full variable domain: DVKVTQSSRYLVKRTGEKVFLECVQDMDHENMFWYRQDPGLGLRLIYFSYDVKMKEKGDIPEGYSVSREKKERFSLILESASTNQTSMYLCASSPGVDNEQFFGPGTRLTVL.

Written as DNA, the CDR3 is TGTGCCAGCAGCCCCCCGTGGAACACCGGGGAGCTGTTTTTT. Encoded protein: CASSPPWNTGELFF. The chain employs TRBV5-6 and TRBJ2-2, with no clear D. Germline loops: CDR1 SGHDT, CDR2 YYEEEE. CDR3 length equals 14 residues. V was trimmed by 4 bases and J by 1 base, leaving 8 bases between them.

This clone is a singleton in its sample. The V and J genes are TRBV15 and TRBJ2-7; D gene ambiguous. V shed 0 bases and J shed 4 bases, with 7 bases lying between them. Germline V CDR1 and CDR2: LNHNV, YYDKDF (reference sequence). The CDR3 loop spans 13 amino acids. The chain's CDR3 is CATSREVRYEQYF. The CDR3 coding sequence is TGTGCCACCAGCAGAGAAGTTAGATACGAGCAGTACTTC.

This rearrangement joins TRBV18 to TRBJ2-5, with 13 bases that match TRBD2. The V segment lost 2 bases and the J segment 2 bases; nucleotides outside the gene matches: 2. CDR3 length: 16 residues. Germline V gene data show CDR1 as KGHSH and CDR2 as LQKENI. CDR3 loop: CASSPWTSGGQETQYF. The CDR3 nucleotides read TGTGCCAGCTCACCATGGACTAGCGGGGGACAAGAGACCCAGTACTTC.

CDR3 in amino acids: CAWSPGAKADTQYF. The CDR3 DNA is TGTGCCTGGAGTCCAGGGGCGAAAGCAGATACGCAGTATTTT. The J gene is TRBJ2-3, the V gene TRBV30; possible D gene TRBD1, 6 bases. V lost 2 bases to trimming and J lost 4 bases, with 13 bases between them. Germline CDR1 reads GTSNPN; CDR2 reads SVGIG (reference sequence). The CDR3 length is 14 residues.

The chain employs TRBV9 and TRBJ2-7; D not resolved. The CDR3 runs to 13 residues. CDR1 is SGDLS, CDR2 YYNGEE, per germline. Between the trimmed V and J ends, which lost 3 bases and 7 bases, there was a span of 14 bases. CDR3 nucleotide sequence: TGTGCCAGCAGCGCCGGAGCCCACGGGGAGCAGTACTTC. It translates to CASSAGAHGEQYF.

The gene calls are TRBV11-3 and TRBJ2-7; TRBD1 agrees at 8 bases. Per the germline V gene, CDR1 is SGHNT and CDR2 is YENEEA. The CDR3 covers 14 residues. V gave up 5 bases and J gave up 6 bases; unmatched junction bases: 9. The CDR3 reads CASSDRGILGEQYF. The CDR3 DNA is TGTGCCAGCAGCGACAGGGGAATTCTAGGCGAGCAGTACTTC.

This clone occurred once. The chain combines TRBV4-1 with TRBJ2-2, with 10 bases identical to TRBD2. V lost 0 bases, J lost 6 bases, and 4 bases stayed unmatched. The germline gives CDR1 MGHRA, CDR2 YSYEKL. The CDR3 consists of 16 residues. The DNA of the CDR3 is TGCGCCAGCAGCCAAGATAGGAGCGGGGGGGCCGGGGAGCTGTTTTTT. Translating it yields CASSQDRSGGAGELFF.

The chain combines TRBV2 with TRBJ2-4, with TRBD2 identical over 10 bases. The CDR3 sequence is 15 residues long. V was pared by 2 bases and J by 6 bases, with 4 bases of the junction left unmatched. From germline, CDR1 is SNHLY and CDR2 FYNNEI. This CDR3 reads CASSEPSGGRNIQYF. CDR3 DNA: TGTGCCAGCAGTGAACCTAGCGGGGGTAGAAACATTCAGTACTTC.

This clone appeared a single time. The chain joins TRBV5-4 to TRBJ2-4; D may be TRBD2 (6 bases). Trimming stripped 4 bases from V and 0 bases from J, with 14 bases between. CDR3 length equals 16 residues. The germline V gene has CDR1 SGHNT and CDR2 YYREEE (reference sequence). The CDR3 region has the DNA TGTGCCAGCAGCCCAATGGGGGGTCTAGCCAAAAACATTCAGTACTTC. Its translation is CASSPMGGLAKNIQYF.

The chain carries TRBV29-1 and TRBJ1-2, with 7 bases identical to TRBD1. Trimming took 1 base from V and 4 from J; bases not matched to a gene: 12. Per germline, CDR1 SQVTM and CDR2 ANQGSEA. The CDR3 is made up of 16 amino acids. The CDR3 DNA reads TGCAGCGTTGAAGGGCCAGGGGGGAAATTCGGCTATGGCTACACCTTC. Its translation: CSVEGPGGKFGYGYTF.

The chain is built from TRBV4-2 and TRBJ2-5, with 14 bases aligning to TRBD2. The CDR3 has 18 residues. V was pared by 0 bases and J by 5 bases, with 8 bases of the junction left unmatched. From germline, CDR1 is LGHNA and CDR2 YNFKEQ. The CDR3 reads CASSQEGLAGVPLETQYF. Here the CDR3 DNA reads TGTGCCAGCAGCCAAGAGGGACTAGCGGGGGTGCCGTTGGAGACCCAGTACTTC.

This chain joins TRBV7-3 and TRBJ2-5; TRBD2 aligns across 8 bases. Germline V gene data show CDR1 as SGHTA and CDR2 as FQGTGA. V shed 5 bases and J 4 bases; nucleotides not matched to a gene: 9. The CDR3 contains 15 residues. The CDR3 bases are TGTGCCAGCAGCCCCCGGGGGGGTCGGGGAGAGACCCAGTACTTC. This sequence encodes CASSPRGGRGETQYF.

The V and J genes are TRBV6-5 and TRBJ2-2; 8 bases map to TRBD1. The CDR3 is 15 residues long. Germline-derived CDR1 and CDR2 are MNHEY and SVGAGI. Trimming took 7 bases from V and 3 from J; bases not matched to a gene: 7. CDR3 sequence reads: CASTKDRADTGELFF. The CDR3 bases are TGTGCCAGCACCAAGGACAGGGCGGACACCGGGGAGCTGTTTTTT.

The V and J genes are TRBV25-1 and TRBJ1-2, with a tentative D call TRBD1 (5 bases). The CDR3 covers 11 residues. The ends were cut back, 6 bases at V and 6 bases at J, with 8 bases in the middle. Germline CDR1 is MGHDK and CDR2 is SYGVNS. CDR3 bases: TGTGCCAGCAGCAGGGAGGATGGCTACACCTTC. This gives the protein CASSREDGYTF.

This rearrangement joins TRBV29-1 to TRBJ2-3, with D tentatively TRBD2 (7 bases). The CDR3 runs 11 residues. CDR1 SQVTM and CDR2 ANQGSEA come from the germline V gene. V lost 6 bases and J 6 bases, leaving 10 bases between the germline ends. CDR3 nucleotide sequence: TGCAGCGTGGAGGGGGGGGATACGCAGTATTTT. As protein: CSVEGGDTQYF.

This chain uses TRBV5-6 with TRBJ1-6, with D uncertain. This CDR3 is built from 13 residues. V shed 4 bases and J shed 7 bases, with 9 bases lying between them. Germline V CDR1 and CDR2: SGHDT, YYEEEE. CDR3 amino acids: CASSPTLNSPLHF. CDR3 bases: TGTGCCAGCAGCCCAACTCTGAATTCACCCCTCCACTTT.

The V gene is TRBV19, the J gene TRBJ2-7; 7 bases match TRBD1. The germline CDR1 and CDR2 sequences are LNHDA and SQIVND (reference sequence). The CDR3 is 15 residues long. V was clipped by 4 bases and J by 5 bases; unmatched bases: 11. The CDR3 DNA sequence: TGTGCCAGTAGTACCGGACAGGTCGGGCTGGACGAGCAGTACTTC. Its protein product is CASSTGQVGLDEQYF. Full variable domain (rest looked up from reference TRBV19 and TRBJ2-7): DGGITQSPKYLFRKEGQNVTLSCEQNLNHDAMYWYRQDPGQGLRLIYYSQIVNDFQKGDIAEGYSVSREKKESFPLTVTSAQKNPTAFYLCASSTGQVGLDEQYFGPGTRLTVT.

The chain links TRBV6-5 to TRBJ2-7; TRBD1 matches 7 bases. CDR3 length: 13 amino acids. Germline V gives CDR1 MNHEY, CDR2 SVGAGI. The J segment lost 3 bases and the V segment lost 6 bases, leaving 5 bases of the junction unmatched. The CDR3 region has the DNA TGTGCCAGCAGCCTTGGGACAGACTACGAGCAGTACTTC. Its translation: CASSLGTDYEQYF.

This rearrangement joins TRBV11-2 to TRBJ1-2, with 10 bases identical to TRBD1. Looked up from germline, CDR1 is SGHAT and CDR2 is FQNNGV. This CDR3 spans 17 amino acids. Trimming took 6 bases from V and 4 from J; bases not matched to a gene: 14. For the CDR3, the DNA is TGTGCCAGCAGTCCGACCCTCGGACAGGGGGGGAGCTATGGCTACACCTTC. As protein: CASSPTLGQGGSYGYTF.

V usage is TRBV7-2 and J usage is TRBJ1-2; D unclear. The V gene's germline CDR1 is SGHTA and CDR2 FQGNSA. CDR3 length: 13 amino acids. With 1 base removed from V and 7 bases from J, the gap between germline ends came to 10 bases. The CDR3: CASSLDAYGGYTF. Written as DNA, the CDR3 is TGTGCCAGCAGCTTAGACGCATACGGTGGCTACACCTTC.

The rearrangement uses TRBV5-1 and TRBJ1-2, with 8 bases lining up with TRBD1. Germline-derived CDR1 and CDR2 are SGHRS and YFSETQ. The J segment lost 4 bases and the V segment lost 4 bases, leaving 12 bases of the junction unmatched. The CDR3 totals 16 residues. The CDR3 spells CASSPLTGQVLYGYTF. The DNA for the CDR3 is TGCGCCAGCAGCCCCCTCACGGGACAGGTGCTCTATGGCTACACCTTC.

This clone was recorded a few times. The rearrangement joins TRBV4-2 to TRBJ1-1; D not resolved. Germline CDR1 is LGHNA and CDR2 is YNFKEQ. V was clipped by 0 bases and J by 3 bases, with 11 bases between them. The length of the CDR3 is 15 residues. CDR3 coding DNA: TGTGCCAGCAGCCAAGAGAACTCTCGAGACACTGAAGCTTTCTTT. Protein sequence: CASSQENSRDTEAFF.

Points on this clone: Other DNA sequences from this sample encode an identical CDR3 as well. The V and J genes are TRBV5-1 and TRBJ2-7; TRBD2 agrees at 11 bases. Germline loops: CDR1 SGHRS, CDR2 YFSETQ. This CDR3 spans 15 amino acids. The V segment lost 0 bases and the J segment 2 bases; nucleotides outside the gene matches: 1. This CDR3 is CASSLGLAGTYEQYF. The DNA of the CDR3 is TGCGCCAGCAGCTTGGGACTAGCGGGGACCTACGAGCAGTACTTC.